Listed here is a single T cell receptor beta chain. Its matching antigen is unknown. The data originate from a study of PD-L1 blockade in urothelial cancer. Study summary: Blood-derived samples held a median roughly 140,000 T cells.

Profiling relied on immunoSEQ multiplex PCR, and the TCRdb table lists in-frame clones only, not all of them. The sample has more than 45,000 clones, approximately 89% seen once. Trimming pared 5 bases from V and 0 bases from J, leaving 8 bases between. The CDR3 is made up of 13 amino acids. Germline-derived CDR1 and CDR2 are SEHNR and FQNEAQ (reference sequence). Study results and caveats: For durable-benefit patients, tumor-associated blood clones expanded more at 3 weeks.

V gene TRBV7-9 combines with J gene TRBJ2-7; D call uncertain. This receptor was identified in a man older than 75 with urothelial cancer. Specimen: PBMCs, collected around atezolizumab (anti-PD-L1) treatment. The CDR3 region has the DNA TGTGCCAGCAGCCAGCAGGTCTCCTACGAGCAGTACTTC. Its protein product is CASSQQVSYEQYF.